Here is one T cell receptor (beta chain) with its context. Its antigen remains unknown. The data were obtained in a study of cytomegalovirus exposure and HLA in healthy donors. In the PCR, 60 Vbeta and 13 Jbeta primers were used. Profiled with immunoSEQ multiplex PCR; TCRdb holds only in-frame clones, not every one. The sample includes about 180,000 clones, roughly 80% of them seen just once. The germline V gene has CDR1 SGHDT and CDR2 YYEEEE. V was shortened by 2 bases and J by 0 bases, with 9 bases between the two germline ends. This CDR3 has 16 residues. Overall study findings and caveats: Researchers reported from a later analysis that most CMV-associated TCR beta chains appeared HLA-restricted. In a later analysis, V- and J-gene trimming of beta chains associated with a DCLRE1C missense variant, replicated independently. When a later analysis compared HLA-associated TCR beta chains with equally common others, the HLA-associated chains turned out to be more clonally expanded and to have lower generation probabilities.

The chain is built from TRBV5-6 and TRBJ2-6; D is ambiguous. The specimen was PBMCs. This receptor was identified in a man in his fifties or sixties in good health and CMV-seronegative. The CDR3, as DNA: TGTGCCAGCAGCTTAGAAAGCAACTCTGGGGCCAACGTCCTGACTTTC. This codes for CASSLESNSGANVLTF.